The entry that follows covers one T cell receptor (beta chain) sequence. This sample was included in a study of blood T cell repertoires in COVID-19. The CDR3 is 13 amino acids. V lost 5 bases to trimming and J lost 11 bases; unmatched junction nucleotides: 14. Looked up from germline, CDR1 is GTSNPN and CDR2 is SVGIG (reference sequence). The data were produced by immunoSEQ multiplex PCR, yet TCRdb's version contains in-frame clones alone and is incomplete. The sample lists about 280,000 clones, around nine tenths seen once, with around 2.1% in the top ten. The sequence derives from a man in his fifties with acute or convalescent COVID-19. The specimen was peripheral blood. V and J are TRBV30 and TRBJ1-1, with 7 bases identical to TRBD1. CDR3 in amino acids: CAWSLTGPRGAFF. The CDR3 nucleotides are TGTGCCTGGTCATTGACAGGGCCCAGAGGCGCTTTCTTT. The whole variable domain, filled in from reference TRBV30 and TRBJ1-1, reads SQTIHQWPATLVQPVGSPLSLECTVEGTSNPNLYWYRQAAGRGLQLLFYSVGIGQISSEVPQNLSASRPQDRQFILSSKKLLLSDSGFYLCAWSLTGPRGAFFGQGTRLTVV.